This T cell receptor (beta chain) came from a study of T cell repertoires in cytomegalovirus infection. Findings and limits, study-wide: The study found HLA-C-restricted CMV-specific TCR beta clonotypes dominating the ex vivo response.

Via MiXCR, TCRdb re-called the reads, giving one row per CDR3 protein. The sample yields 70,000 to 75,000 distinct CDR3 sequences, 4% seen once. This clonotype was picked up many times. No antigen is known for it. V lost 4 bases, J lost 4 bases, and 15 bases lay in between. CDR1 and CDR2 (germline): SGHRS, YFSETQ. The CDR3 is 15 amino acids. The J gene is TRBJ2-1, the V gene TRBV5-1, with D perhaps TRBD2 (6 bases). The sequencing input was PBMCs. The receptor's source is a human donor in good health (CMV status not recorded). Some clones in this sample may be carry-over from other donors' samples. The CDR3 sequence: CASSPGLTKYNEQFF. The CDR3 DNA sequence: TGCGCCAGCAGCCCCGGACTAACCAAATACAATGAGCAGTTCTTC.